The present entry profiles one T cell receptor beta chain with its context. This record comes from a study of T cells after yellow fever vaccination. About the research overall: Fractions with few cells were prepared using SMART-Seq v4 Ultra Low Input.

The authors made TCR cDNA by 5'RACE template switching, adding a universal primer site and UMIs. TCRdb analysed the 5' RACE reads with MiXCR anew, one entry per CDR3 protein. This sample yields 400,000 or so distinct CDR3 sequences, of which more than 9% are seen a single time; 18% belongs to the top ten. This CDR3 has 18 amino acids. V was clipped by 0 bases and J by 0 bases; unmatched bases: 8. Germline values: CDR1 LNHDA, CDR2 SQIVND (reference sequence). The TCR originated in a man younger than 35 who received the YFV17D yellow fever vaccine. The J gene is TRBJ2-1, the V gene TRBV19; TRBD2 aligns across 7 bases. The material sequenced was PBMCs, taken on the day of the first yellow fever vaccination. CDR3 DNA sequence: TGTGCCAGTAGTATAGATCCACCCCGGGACTACTCCTACAATGAGCAGTTCTTC. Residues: CASSIDPPRDYSYNEQFF.